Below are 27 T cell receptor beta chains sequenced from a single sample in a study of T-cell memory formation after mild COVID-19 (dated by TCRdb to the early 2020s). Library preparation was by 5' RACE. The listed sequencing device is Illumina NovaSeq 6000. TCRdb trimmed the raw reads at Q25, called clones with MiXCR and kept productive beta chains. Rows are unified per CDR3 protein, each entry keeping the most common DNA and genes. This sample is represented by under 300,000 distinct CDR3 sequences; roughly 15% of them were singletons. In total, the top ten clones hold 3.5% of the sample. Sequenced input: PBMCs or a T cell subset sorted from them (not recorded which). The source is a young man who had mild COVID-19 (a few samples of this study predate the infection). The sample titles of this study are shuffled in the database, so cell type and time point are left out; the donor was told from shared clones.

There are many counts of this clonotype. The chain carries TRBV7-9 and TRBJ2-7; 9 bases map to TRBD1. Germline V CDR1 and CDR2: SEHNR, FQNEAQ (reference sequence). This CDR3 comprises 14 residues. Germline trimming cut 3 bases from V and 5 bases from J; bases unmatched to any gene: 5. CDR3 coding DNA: TGTGCCAGCAGCTTCTCCGGGACAGGGAACGAGCAGTACGTC. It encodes CASSFSGTGNEQYV.

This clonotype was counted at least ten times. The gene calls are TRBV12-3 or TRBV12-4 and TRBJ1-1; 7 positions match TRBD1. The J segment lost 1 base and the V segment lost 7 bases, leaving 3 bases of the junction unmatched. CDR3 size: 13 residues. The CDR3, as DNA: TGTGCCAGCAAACAGGGGCCGAACACTGAAGCTTTCTTT. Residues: CASKQGPNTEAFF.

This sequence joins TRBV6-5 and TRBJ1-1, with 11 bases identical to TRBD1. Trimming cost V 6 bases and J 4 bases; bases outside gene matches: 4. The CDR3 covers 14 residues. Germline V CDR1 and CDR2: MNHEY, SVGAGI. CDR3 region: CASRPGTGGTEAFF. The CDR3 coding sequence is TGTGCCAGCAGGCCCGGGACAGGGGGCACTGAAGCTTTCTTT.

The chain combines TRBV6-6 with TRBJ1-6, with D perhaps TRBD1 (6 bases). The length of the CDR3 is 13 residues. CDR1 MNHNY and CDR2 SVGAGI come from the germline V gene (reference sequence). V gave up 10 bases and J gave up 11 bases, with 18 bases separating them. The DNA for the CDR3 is TGTGCCACAAAGACAGGCGTTGAAACACCCCTCCACTTT. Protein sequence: CATKTGVETPLHF.

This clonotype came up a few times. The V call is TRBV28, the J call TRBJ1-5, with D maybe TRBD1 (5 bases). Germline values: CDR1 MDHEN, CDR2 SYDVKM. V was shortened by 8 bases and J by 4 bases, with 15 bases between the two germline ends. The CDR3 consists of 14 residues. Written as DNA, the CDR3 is TGTGCCAGCGGAGGAGGGACCATTAATCAGCCCCAGCATTTT. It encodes CASGGGTINQPQHF.

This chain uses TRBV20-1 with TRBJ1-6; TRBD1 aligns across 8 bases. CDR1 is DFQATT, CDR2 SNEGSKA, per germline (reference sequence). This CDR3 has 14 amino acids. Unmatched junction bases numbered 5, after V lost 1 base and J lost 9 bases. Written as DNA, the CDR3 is TGCAGTGCTAGAGTGGGGACAGGTAGTTCACCCCTCCACTTT. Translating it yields CSARVGTGSSPLHF.

The DNA for the CDR3 is TGTGCCAGCAGCTTAGACTATCTAGCCAAAAACATTCAGTACTTC. Translation: CASSLDYLAKNIQYF. This chain uses TRBV7-2 with TRBJ2-4; D gene uncertain. The CDR3 sequence is 15 residues long. In germline, CDR1 is SGHTA, CDR2 FQGNSA. Trimming took 1 base from V and 0 from J, leaving 7 bases between them.

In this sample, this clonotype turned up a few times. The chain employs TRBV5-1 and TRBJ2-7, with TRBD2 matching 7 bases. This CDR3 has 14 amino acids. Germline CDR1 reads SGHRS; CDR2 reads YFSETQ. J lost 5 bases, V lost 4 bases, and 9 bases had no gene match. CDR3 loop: CASSAGENIDEQYF. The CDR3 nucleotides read TGCGCCAGCAGCGCGGGGGAAAACATCGACGAGCAGTACTTC.

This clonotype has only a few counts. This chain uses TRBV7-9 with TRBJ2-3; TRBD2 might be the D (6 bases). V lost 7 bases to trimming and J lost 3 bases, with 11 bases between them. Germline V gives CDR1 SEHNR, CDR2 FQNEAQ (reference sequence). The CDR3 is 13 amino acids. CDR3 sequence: CASILGGTDTQYF. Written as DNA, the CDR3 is TGTGCCAGCATCTTGGGAGGTACAGATACGCAGTATTTT.

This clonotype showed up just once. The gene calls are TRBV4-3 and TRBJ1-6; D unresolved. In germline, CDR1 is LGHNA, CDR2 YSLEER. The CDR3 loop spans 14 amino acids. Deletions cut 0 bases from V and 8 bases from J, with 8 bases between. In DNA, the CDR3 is TGCGCCAGCAGCCAAGAAGCTAAGGATTCACCCCTCCACTTT. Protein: CASSQEAKDSPLHF.

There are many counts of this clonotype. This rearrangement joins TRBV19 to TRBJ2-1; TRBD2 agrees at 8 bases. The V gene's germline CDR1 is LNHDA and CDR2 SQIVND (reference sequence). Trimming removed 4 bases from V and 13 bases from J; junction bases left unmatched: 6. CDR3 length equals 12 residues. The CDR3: CASSTSGGQQFF. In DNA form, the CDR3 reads TGTGCCAGTAGTACATCGGGGGGGCAACAGTTCTTC.

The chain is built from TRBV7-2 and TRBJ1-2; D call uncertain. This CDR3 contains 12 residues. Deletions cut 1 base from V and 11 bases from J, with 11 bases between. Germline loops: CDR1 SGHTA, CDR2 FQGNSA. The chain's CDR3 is CASSLGYEGYTF. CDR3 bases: TGTGCCAGCAGCTTAGGGTATGAGGGATACACCTTC.

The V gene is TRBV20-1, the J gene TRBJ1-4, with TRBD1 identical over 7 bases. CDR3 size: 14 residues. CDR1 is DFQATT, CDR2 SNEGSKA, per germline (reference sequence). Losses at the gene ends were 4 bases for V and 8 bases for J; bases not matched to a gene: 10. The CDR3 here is CSATSGGAVEKLFF. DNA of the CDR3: TGCAGTGCTACTTCAGGGGGAGCTGTAGAAAAACTGTTTTTT.

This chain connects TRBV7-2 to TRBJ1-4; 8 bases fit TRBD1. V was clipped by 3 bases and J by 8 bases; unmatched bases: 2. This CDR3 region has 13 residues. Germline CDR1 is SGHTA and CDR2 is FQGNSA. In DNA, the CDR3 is TGTGCCAGCAGCTTTACAGGGGGAGAAAAACTGTTTTTT. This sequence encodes CASSFTGGEKLFF.

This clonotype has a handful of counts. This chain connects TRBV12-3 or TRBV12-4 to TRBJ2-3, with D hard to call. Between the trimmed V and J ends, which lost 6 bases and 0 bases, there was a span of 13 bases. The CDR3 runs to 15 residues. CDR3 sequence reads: CASSRGRFSTDTQYF. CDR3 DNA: TGTGCCAGCAGCCGAGGACGGTTTAGCACAGATACGCAGTATTTT.

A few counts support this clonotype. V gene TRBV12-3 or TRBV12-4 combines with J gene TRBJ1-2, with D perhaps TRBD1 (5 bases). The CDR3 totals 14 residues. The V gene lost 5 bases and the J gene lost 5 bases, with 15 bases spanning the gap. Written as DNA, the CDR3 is TGTGCCAGCAGTGCCAGGGCCCCGGCTTATGGCTACACCTTC. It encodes CASSARAPAYGYTF.

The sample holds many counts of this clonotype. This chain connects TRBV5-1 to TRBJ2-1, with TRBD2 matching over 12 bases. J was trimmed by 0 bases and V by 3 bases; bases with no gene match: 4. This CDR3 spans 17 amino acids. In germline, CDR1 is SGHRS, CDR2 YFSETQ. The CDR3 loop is CASSSGLAGSSYNEQFF. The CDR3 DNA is TGCGCCAGCAGCTCCGGACTAGCGGGGAGCTCCTACAATGAGCAGTTCTTC.

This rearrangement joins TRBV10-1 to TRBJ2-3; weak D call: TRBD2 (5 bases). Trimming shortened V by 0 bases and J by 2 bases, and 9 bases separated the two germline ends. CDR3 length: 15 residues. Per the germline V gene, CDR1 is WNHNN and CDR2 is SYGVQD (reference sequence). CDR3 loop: CASSESRATTDTQYF. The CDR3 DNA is TGCGCCAGCAGTGAGTCGCGGGCCACCACAGATACGCAGTATTTT.

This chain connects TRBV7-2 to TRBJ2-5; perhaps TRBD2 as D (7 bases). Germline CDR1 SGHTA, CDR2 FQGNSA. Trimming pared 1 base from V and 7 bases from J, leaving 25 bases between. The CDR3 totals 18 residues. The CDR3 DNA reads TGTGCCAGCAGCTTAGAGGCAGGGGCCGGGAGGTCTAGGCGGACCCAGTACTTC. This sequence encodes CASSLEAGAGRSRRTQYF. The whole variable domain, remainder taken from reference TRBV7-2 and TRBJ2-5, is GAGVSQSPSNKVTEKGKDVELRCDPISGHTALYWYRQSLGQGLEFLIYFQGNSAPDKSGLPSDRFSAERTGGSVSTLTIQRTQQEDSAVYLCASSLEAGAGRSRRTQYFGPGTRLLVL.

CDR3: CSARGATESNTEAFF. Written as DNA, the CDR3 is TGCAGTGCTAGAGGCGCGACAGAGTCGAACACTGAAGCTTTCTTT. The chain combines TRBV20-1 with TRBJ1-1; weak D call: TRBD1 (5 bases). Germline values: CDR1 DFQATT, CDR2 SNEGSKA (reference sequence). The CDR3 consists of 15 residues. The V gene lost 1 base and the J gene lost 1 base, with 13 bases spanning the gap.

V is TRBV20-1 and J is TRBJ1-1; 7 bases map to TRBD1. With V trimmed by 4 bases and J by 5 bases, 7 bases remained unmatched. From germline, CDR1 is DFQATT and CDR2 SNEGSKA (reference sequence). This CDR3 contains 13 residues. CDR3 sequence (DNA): TGCAGTGCTAAAGGGGGCGCTTGGACTGAAGCTTTCTTT. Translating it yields CSAKGGAWTEAFF.

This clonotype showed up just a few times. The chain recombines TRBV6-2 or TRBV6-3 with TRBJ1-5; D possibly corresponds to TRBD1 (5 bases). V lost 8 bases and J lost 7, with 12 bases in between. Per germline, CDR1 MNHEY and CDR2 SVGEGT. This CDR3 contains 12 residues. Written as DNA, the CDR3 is TGTGCCAGCCGGGACCTCCTGCAGCCCCAGCATTTT. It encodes CASRDLLQPQHF.

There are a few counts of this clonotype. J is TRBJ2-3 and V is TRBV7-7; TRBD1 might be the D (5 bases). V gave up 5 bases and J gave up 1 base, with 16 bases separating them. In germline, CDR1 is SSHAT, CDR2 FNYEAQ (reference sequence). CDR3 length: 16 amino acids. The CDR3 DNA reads TGTGCCAGCAGCCTTTCCCGACAGTGTTGCACAGATACGCAGTATTTT. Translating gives CASSLSRQCCTDTQYF.

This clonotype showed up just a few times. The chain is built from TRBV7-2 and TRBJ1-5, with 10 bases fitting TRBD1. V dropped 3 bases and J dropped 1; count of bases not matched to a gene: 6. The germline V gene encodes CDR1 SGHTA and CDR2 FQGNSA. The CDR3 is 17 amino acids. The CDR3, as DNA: TGTGCCAGCAGCTTGGGGCCGGGACAGGGGAGCAATCAGCCCCAGCATTTT. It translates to CASSLGPGQGSNQPQHF.

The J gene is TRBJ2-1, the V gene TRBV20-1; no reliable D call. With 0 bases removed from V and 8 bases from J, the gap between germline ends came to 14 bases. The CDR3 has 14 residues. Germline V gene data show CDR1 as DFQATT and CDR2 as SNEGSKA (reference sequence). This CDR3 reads CSARDRLSGYEQFF. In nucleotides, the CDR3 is TGCAGTGCTAGAGATCGGCTAAGTGGGTATGAGCAGTTCTTC.

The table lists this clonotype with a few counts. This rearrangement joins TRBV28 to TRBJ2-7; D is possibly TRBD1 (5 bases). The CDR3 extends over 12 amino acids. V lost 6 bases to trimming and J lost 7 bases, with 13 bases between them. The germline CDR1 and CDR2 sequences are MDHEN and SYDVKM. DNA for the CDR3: TGTGCCAGCAGCCTCAGGGTCGGGGAGCAGTACGTC. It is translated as CASSLRVGEQYV.

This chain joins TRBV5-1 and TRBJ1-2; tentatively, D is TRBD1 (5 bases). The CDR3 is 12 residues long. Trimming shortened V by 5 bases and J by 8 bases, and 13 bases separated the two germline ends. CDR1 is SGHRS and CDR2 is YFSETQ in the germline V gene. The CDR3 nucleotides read TGCGCCAGCAGTGGGGGAGAAATGGGCTACACCTTC. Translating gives CASSGGEMGYTF.